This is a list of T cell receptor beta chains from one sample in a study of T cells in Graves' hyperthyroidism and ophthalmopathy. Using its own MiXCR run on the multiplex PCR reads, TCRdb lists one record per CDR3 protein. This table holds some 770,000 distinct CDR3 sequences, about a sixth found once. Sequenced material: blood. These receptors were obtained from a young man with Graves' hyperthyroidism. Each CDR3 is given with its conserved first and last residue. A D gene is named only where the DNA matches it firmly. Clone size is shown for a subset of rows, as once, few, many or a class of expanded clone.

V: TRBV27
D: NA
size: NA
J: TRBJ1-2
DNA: TGTGCCAGCAGTTTAACTGGCTGGGAGGGCTACACCTTC
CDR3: CASSLTGWEGYTF

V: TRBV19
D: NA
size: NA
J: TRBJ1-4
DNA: TGTGCCAGTAGTCCCCAGGACTATGAAAAACTGTTTTTT
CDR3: CASSPQDYEKLFF

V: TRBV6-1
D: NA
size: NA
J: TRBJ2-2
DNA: TGTGCCAGCAGTCGTGACACCGGGGAGCCGTTTTTT
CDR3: CASSRDTGEPFF

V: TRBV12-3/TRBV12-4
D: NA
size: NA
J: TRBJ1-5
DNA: TGTGCCAGCAGTTTAAGGAACAGGGCGGGCAATCAGCCCCAGCATTTT
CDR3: CASSLRNRAGNQPQHF

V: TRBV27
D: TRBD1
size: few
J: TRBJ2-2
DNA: TGTGCCAGCAGTTCAATCCCCGGGACAGGGACGAACACCGGGGAGCTGTTTTTT
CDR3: CASSSIPGTGTNTGELFF

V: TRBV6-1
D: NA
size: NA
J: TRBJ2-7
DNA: TGTGCCAGCAGTGAAGGAACCCTCGAGCAGTACTTC
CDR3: CASSEGTLEQYF

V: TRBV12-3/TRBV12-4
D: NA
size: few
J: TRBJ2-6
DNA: TGTGCCAGCAGGTTGAGTGCTGGGGCCAACGTCCTGACTTTC
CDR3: CASRLSAGANVLTF

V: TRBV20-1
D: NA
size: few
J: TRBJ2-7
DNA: TGCAGTGCTAGAGATGGTAGGGAGGCTCTCTTCTACGAGCAGTACTTC
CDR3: CSARDGREALFYEQYF

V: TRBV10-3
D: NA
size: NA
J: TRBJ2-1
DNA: TGTGCCATCAGTGAGTCCGGGACCAACCACGAGCAGTTCTTC
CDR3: CAISESGTNHEQFF

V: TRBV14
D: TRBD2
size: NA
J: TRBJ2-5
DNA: TGTGCCAGCAGCCAAGAGCTGACTAGCGGAGTCCAAGAGACCCAGTACTTC
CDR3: CASSQELTSGVQETQYF

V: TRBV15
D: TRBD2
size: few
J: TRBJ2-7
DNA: TGTGCCACCAGCAGCGGACTAGCGTCATCCTACGAGCAGTACTTC
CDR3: CATSSGLASSYEQYF

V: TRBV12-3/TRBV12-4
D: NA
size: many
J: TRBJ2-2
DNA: TGTGCCAGCAGCTCCACCAGGGCGATCACCGGGGAGCTGTTTTTT
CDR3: CASSSTRAITGELFF

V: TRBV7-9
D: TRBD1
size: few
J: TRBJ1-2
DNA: TGTGCCAGCCCGCTGGGGACAGGGATTCGCGGCTACACCTTC
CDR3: CASPLGTGIRGYTF

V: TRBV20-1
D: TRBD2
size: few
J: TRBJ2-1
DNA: TGCAGTGCTAGATCGGGACTAGTCAGCAATGGGCAGTTCTTC
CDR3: CSARSGLVSNGQFF

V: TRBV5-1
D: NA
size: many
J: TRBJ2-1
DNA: TGCGCCAGCAGTCTTGTTACAGGGAAATACAATGAGCAGTTCTTC
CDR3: CASSLVTGKYNEQFF

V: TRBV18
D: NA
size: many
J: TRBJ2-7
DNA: TGTGCCAGCTCACCAGGCTCTAGGACGCACGCCTACGAGCAGTACTTC
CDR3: CASSPGSRTHAYEQYF

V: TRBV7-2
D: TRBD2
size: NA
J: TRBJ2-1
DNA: TGTGCCAGCAGCCGAAGAGCGGGATTGGATGAGCAGTTCTTC
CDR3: CASSRRAGLDEQFF

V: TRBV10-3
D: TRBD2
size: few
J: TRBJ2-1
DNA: TGTGCCATCACCCCTCAGCGGGAGGGCCGGAATGAGCAGTTCTTC
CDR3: CAITPQREGRNEQFF

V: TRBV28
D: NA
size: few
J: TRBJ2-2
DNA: TGTGCCAGCAGTAGGTCTAGCGTAAACACCGGGGAGCTGTTTTTT
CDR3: CASSRSSVNTGELFF

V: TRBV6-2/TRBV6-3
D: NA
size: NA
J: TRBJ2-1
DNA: TGTGCCAGCAGTTACTTCGGGGGAGAGGGGATCAATGAGCAGTTCTTC
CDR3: CASSYFGGEGINEQFF

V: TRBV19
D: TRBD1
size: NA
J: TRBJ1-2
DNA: TGTGCCAGTAGTCCTCAGACAGGGGGCATGGGCTACACCTTC
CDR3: CASSPQTGGMGYTF

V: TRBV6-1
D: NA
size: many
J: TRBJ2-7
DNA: TGTGCCAGCAGTCCAGGGACAGAGCAGTACTTC
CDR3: CASSPGTEQYF

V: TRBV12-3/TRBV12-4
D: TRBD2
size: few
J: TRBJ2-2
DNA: TGTGCCAGCACCCCACTGTTGGGACTAGCAGTGGGGACCGGGGAGCTGTTTTTT
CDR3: CASTPLLGLAVGTGELFF

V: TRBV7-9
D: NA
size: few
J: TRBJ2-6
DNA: TGTGCCAGCAGCCCGCGGGGTCCCGGGACCTACGAACCTGGGGCCAACGTCCTGACTTTC
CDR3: CASSPRGPGTYEPGANVLTF

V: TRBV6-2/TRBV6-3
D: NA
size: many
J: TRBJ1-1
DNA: TGTGCCAGCAGTTACTCGAGGGAGGGCCCGCCGAACACTGAAGCTTTCTTT
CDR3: CASSYSREGPPNTEAFF

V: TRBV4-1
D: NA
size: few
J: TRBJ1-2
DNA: TGCGCCAGCAGCCAAGATGATATCGCGCCAGTCACTCGGGGCTACACCTTC
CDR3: CASSQDDIAPVTRGYTF

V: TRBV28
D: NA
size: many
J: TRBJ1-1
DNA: TGTGCCAGCACTGATTACACTGAAGCTTTCTTT
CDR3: CASTDYTEAFF

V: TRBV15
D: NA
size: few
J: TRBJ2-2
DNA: TGTGCCACCAGCGCCCGGGGGACCGGGGAGCTGTTTTTT
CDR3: CATSARGTGELFF